Detailed here is one T cell receptor (beta chain). Its target is not known. This sample was included in a study of cytomegalovirus exposure and HLA in healthy donors. The overall study: The 110 or so validation repertoires, a later analysis reported, used the same platform as the roughly 710 first-cohort repertoires.

Clones were read by immunoSEQ multiplex PCR, and TCRdb kept only the in-frame ones, dropping some. The data contain some 56,000 clones, approximately 90% of them singletons. Study findings and constraints: A few chains tied to CMV proved CMV antigen-specific in vitro. The study designated fewer than 200 TCR beta chains cytomegalovirus-associated.

The sequenced sample consisted of PBMCs. The receptor was derived from a man aged 18 to 30 in good health and CMV-seronegative.

This chain's CDR3 is CASSPARGSYEQYF. CDR3 bases: TGTGCCAGCAGTCCGGCTCGGGGGTCGTACGAGCAGTACTTC. The genes are TRBV28 and TRBJ2-7, with D possibly being TRBD2 (6 bases). This CDR3 contains 14 residues. Trimming took off 5 bases at V and 4 bases at J, with 15 bases between the two ends. In germline, CDR1 is MDHEN, CDR2 SYDVKM.